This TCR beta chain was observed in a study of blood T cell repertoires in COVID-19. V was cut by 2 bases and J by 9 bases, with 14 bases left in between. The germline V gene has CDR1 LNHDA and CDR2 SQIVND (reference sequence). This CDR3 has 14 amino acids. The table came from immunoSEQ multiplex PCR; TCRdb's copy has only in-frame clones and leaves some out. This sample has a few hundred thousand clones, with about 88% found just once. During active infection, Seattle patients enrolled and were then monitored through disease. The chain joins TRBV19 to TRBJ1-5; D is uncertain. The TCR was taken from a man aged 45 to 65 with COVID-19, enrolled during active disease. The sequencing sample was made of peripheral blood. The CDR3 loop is CASSITPPVRPQHF. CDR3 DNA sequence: TGTGCCAGTAGTATAACCCCCCCCGTTAGGCCCCAGCATTTT.